One and the same sample provided the 23 T cell receptor beta chains below, sequenced in a study of T cell responses to AZD1222 COVID-19 vaccine. TCRdb's copy holds only in-frame clones and misses some; the assay was immunoSEQ multiplex PCR. The sample lists approximately 89,000 clones; more than 70% were seen once. The sequences come from peripheral blood, collected on day 0 of AZD1222 vaccination. The receptors come from an adult in good health.

This chain connects TRBV7-9 to TRBJ1-1; D is unclear. Trimming left V 8 bases short and J 4 bases short, with 8 bases between. Germline V CDR1 and CDR2: SEHNR, FQNEAQ (reference sequence). The CDR3 is 11 residues long. CDR3 sequence: CASPYGTEAFF. The CDR3 DNA is TGTGCCAGCCCCTATGGCACTGAAGCTTTCTTT.

The CDR3: CATGRALSSPLHF. DNA for the CDR3: TGTGCCACCGGACGGGCTCTGAGTTCACCCCTCCACTTT. This chain joins TRBV6-6 and TRBJ1-6, with D uncertain. The CDR3 is made up of 13 amino acids. Germline CDR1 is MNHNY and CDR2 is SVGAGI (reference sequence). The V and J ends lost 10 bases and 9 bases respectively, with 16 bases between them.

The V gene is TRBV7-9, the J gene TRBJ1-3; D gene unclear. The CDR3 has 13 amino acids. Trimming left V 5 bases short and J 2 bases short, with 7 bases between. From germline, CDR1 is SEHNR and CDR2 FQNEAQ (reference sequence). CDR3 protein: CASSVIAGNTIYF. The CDR3 DNA follows: TGTGCCAGCAGCGTAATCGCTGGAAACACCATATATTTT.

The CDR3 reads CASSLGDRVEEKLFF. For the CDR3, the DNA is TGCGCCAGCAGCTTAGGGGACAGGGTAGAGGAAAAACTGTTTTTT. The gene calls are TRBV5-1 and TRBJ1-4; 9 nucleotides align to TRBD1. V was clipped by 2 bases and J by 8 bases; unmatched bases: 7. This CDR3 spans 15 amino acids. Germline V gene data show CDR1 as SGHRS and CDR2 as YFSETQ.

The V gene is TRBV6-2 or TRBV6-3, the J gene TRBJ2-1; D is unresolved. The germline gives CDR1 MNHEY, CDR2 SVGEGT. The CDR3 has 13 amino acids. Trimming pared 6 bases from V and 6 bases from J, leaving 12 bases between. Here the CDR3 reads CASSLGLGNEQFF. In DNA form, the CDR3 reads TGTGCCAGCAGCCTGGGCCTGGGCAATGAGCAGTTCTTC.

This chain uses TRBV6-5 with TRBJ1-3; D uncertain. This CDR3 is built from 14 residues. V was trimmed by 7 bases and J by 3 bases, leaving 13 bases between them. Germline CDR1 reads MNHEY; CDR2 reads SVGAGI. In DNA form, the CDR3 reads TGTGCCAGCACCCTTAAAGAGAGTGGAAACACCATATATTTT. Its protein is CASTLKESGNTIYF.

The V and J genes are TRBV5-4 and TRBJ2-3; TRBD2 matches at 10 bases. CDR1 SGHNT and CDR2 YYREEE come from the germline V gene (reference sequence). This CDR3 spans 15 amino acids. V trimming: 6 bases; J trimming: 5 bases; junction bases outside the gene matches: 9. The CDR3 is CASKRSGGAQDTQYF. For the CDR3, the DNA is TGTGCCAGCAAGAGAAGCGGGGGGGCCCAAGATACGCAGTATTTT. The full variable domain, its missing parts supplied by reference TRBV5-4 and TRBJ2-3, is ETGVTQSPTHLIKTRGQQVTLRCSSQSGHNTVSWYQQALGQGPQFIFQYYREEENGRGNFPPRFSGLQFPNYSSELNVNALELDDSALYLCASKRSGGAQDTQYFGPGTRLTVL.

This clone was observed a handful of times. The V and J genes are TRBV3-1 (or the pseudogene TRBV3-2) and TRBJ1-4; no definite D call. The CDR3 spans 15 residues. Germline V gene lookup returns CDR1 LGHDT and CDR2 YNNKEL (reference sequence). Trimming left V 0 bases short and J 4 bases short, with 9 bases between. CDR3 amino acids: CASSQEGGSNEKLFF. The CDR3 DNA is TGTGCCAGCAGCCAAGAGGGAGGGAGTAATGAAAAACTGTTTTTT.

This chain's CDR3 is CASSLGGGGTEAFF. The DNA of the CDR3 is TGTGCCAGCAGCTTGGGGGGAGGTGGCACTGAAGCTTTCTTT. J is TRBJ1-1 and V is TRBV5-6; D remains unclear. The CDR3 contains 14 residues. Germline-derived CDR1 and CDR2 are SGHDT and YYEEEE. The V and J ends lost 0 bases and 4 bases respectively, with 10 bases between them.

This chain joins TRBV19 and TRBJ2-5; 7 nucleotides line up with TRBD1. V shed 4 bases, J shed 1 base, and the junction held 6 bases outside the gene matches. Germline V gene data show CDR1 as LNHDA and CDR2 as SQIVND (reference sequence). The CDR3 is 15 amino acids. The CDR3 loop reads CASSRGQTSQETQYF. As DNA, the CDR3 is TGTGCCAGTAGTAGGGGACAGACCAGCCAAGAGACCCAGTACTTC.

This clone occurred once. V is TRBV4-3 and J is TRBJ1-5; D might be TRBD1 (5 bases). Germline V gene lookup returns CDR1 LGHNA and CDR2 YSLEER. Trimming took off 1 base at V and 4 bases at J, with 8 bases between the two ends. The CDR3 contains 14 residues. The CDR3 DNA is TGCGCCAGCAGCCAAGGCAGGGTTAATCAGCCCCAGCATTTT. As protein: CASSQGRVNQPQHF.

This clone has a handful of counts. J is TRBJ2-7 and V is TRBV3-1 (or the pseudogene TRBV3-2); D is ambiguous. From germline, CDR1 is LGHDT and CDR2 YNNKEL (reference sequence). This CDR3 region has 11 residues. The V end lost 3 bases, the J end lost 2 bases, and 2 bases lay between the germline ends. The DNA of the CDR3 is TGTGCCAGCAGCCACACCTACGAGCAGTACTTC. This translates into CASSHTYEQYF.

V gene TRBV6-2 or TRBV6-3 combines with J gene TRBJ1-1; D is perhaps TRBD1 (5 bases). V lost 2 bases, J lost 6 bases, and 16 bases lay in between. The CDR3 extends over 15 amino acids. Germline values: CDR1 MNHEY, CDR2 SVGEGT. The CDR3 sequence: CASSYARDARPEAFF. The DNA of the CDR3 is TGTGCCAGCAGTTACGCCCGGGACGCGCGCCCTGAAGCTTTCTTT.

The chain links TRBV7-2 to TRBJ1-3; D is uncertain. The length of the CDR3 is 15 residues. In germline, CDR1 is SGHTA, CDR2 FQGNSA. Deletions cut 1 base from V and 4 bases from J, with 11 bases between. The CDR3 nucleotides read TGTGCCAGCAGCTTAGAGGGAGGGTTGGGAAACACCATATATTTT. Translated: CASSLEGGLGNTIYF.

V usage is TRBV6-4 and J usage is TRBJ2-7; weak D call: TRBD1 (6 bases). The CDR3 runs 17 residues. The V and J ends lost 0 bases and 4 bases respectively, with 19 bases between them. Germline V gene sequence: CDR1 MRHNA, CDR2 SNTAGT. CDR3 loop: CASSDSIRPGVVYEQYF. DNA for the CDR3: TGTGCCAGCAGTGACTCGATTCGCCCAGGGGTTGTATACGAGCAGTACTTC.

V and J are TRBV6-5 and TRBJ1-2; a weak D match, TRBD1 (6 bases). Germline CDR1 MNHEY, CDR2 SVGAGI. With 10 bases removed from V and 0 bases from J, the gap between germline ends came to 12 bases. CDR3 length: 13 residues. The CDR3: CATGTQANYGYTF. CDR3 in DNA: TGTGCCACCGGGACACAAGCTAACTATGGCTACACCTTC.

V and J are TRBV10-1 and TRBJ2-1; 7 bases are shared with TRBD2. The germline gives CDR1 WNHNN, CDR2 SYGVQD (reference sequence). V was pared by 6 bases and J by 8 bases, with 10 bases of the junction left unmatched. The CDR3 is 14 amino acids. The CDR3 protein is CASSRGGSLDEQFF. CDR3 DNA: TGCGCCAGCAGCCGCGGGGGATCCCTGGATGAGCAGTTCTTC.

The rearrangement joins TRBV7-9 to TRBJ1-2, with unresolved D. Germline values: CDR1 SEHNR, CDR2 FQNEAQ (reference sequence). V was cut by 7 bases and J by 6 bases, with 21 bases left in between. The CDR3 runs to 15 residues. The CDR3, as DNA: TGTGCCAGCAAGGCACATGGGGTTGGGGAACATGGCTACACCTTC. Translated, it gives CASKAHGVGEHGYTF.

This chain uses TRBV19 with TRBJ1-2; 7 bases match TRBD1. Germline CDR1 LNHDA, CDR2 SQIVND (reference sequence). This CDR3 has 17 amino acids. Trimming at V came to 3 bases and at J to 4 bases, leaving 14 bases not matched to a gene. The CDR3 DNA reads TGTGCCAGTAGTATTATCGGTTGGAGGGGGCTTGGCTATGGCTACACCTTC. The encoded protein is CASSIIGWRGLGYGYTF.

The chain carries TRBV5-1 and TRBJ1-2, with D possibly TRBD1 on 6 matching bases. CDR3 size: 13 residues. The V gene lost 3 bases and the J gene lost 6 bases, with 12 bases spanning the gap. Germline V gene lookup returns CDR1 SGHRS and CDR2 YFSETQ. The CDR3 region is CASSSQGSDGYTF. The CDR3 bases are TGCGCCAGCAGCTCACAGGGATCAGATGGCTACACCTTC.

The count of this clone is one. This chain joins TRBV6-1 and TRBJ2-3; 11 bases align to TRBD2. The CDR3 has 17 residues. V lost 4 bases to trimming and J lost 0 bases; unmatched junction nucleotides: 6. Germline CDR1 MNHNS, CDR2 SASEGT. This CDR3 is CASSAQLAGASTDTQYF. In nucleotides, the CDR3 is TGTGCCAGCAGTGCGCAACTAGCGGGGGCTAGCACAGATACGCAGTATTTT.

This clone was observed a few times. The V gene is TRBV25-1, the J gene TRBJ1-2; D possibly corresponds to TRBD1 (6 bases). Germline CDR1 reads MGHDK; CDR2 reads SYGVNS. Trimming took 6 bases from V and 8 from J, leaving 13 bases between them. This CDR3 has 12 amino acids. CDR3 residues: CASRPTGEGYTF. The CDR3 DNA reads TGTGCCAGCAGACCGACAGGAGAAGGCTACACCTTC.

V usage is TRBV4-1 and J usage is TRBJ2-2; D is possibly TRBD1 or TRBD2 (5 bases each). The CDR3 totals 19 residues. Per the germline V gene, CDR1 is MGHRA and CDR2 is YSYEKL. V was shortened by 2 bases and J by 2 bases, with 21 bases between the two germline ends. The chain's CDR3 is CASSQKRGWRTFNTGELFF. CDR3 nucleotides: TGCGCCAGCAGCCAAAAGAGGGGTTGGAGGACATTTAACACCGGGGAGCTGTTTTTT.